These 8 T cell receptor beta chains originate from one sample sequenced in a study of T cells in Graves' hyperthyroidism and ophthalmopathy. Amplification of TCR beta CDR3 regions was performed using RNA transcripts as template. Researchers ran a first-round RT-PCR on the TCR CDR3 using the HTBI primer set. A single record per CDR3 protein comes from TCRdb applying MiXCR to the multiplex PCR reads. The sample has about 290,000 distinct CDR3 sequences; roughly 17% are singletons. Sequenced: blood. Source of these receptors: a man aged 25-45 years with Graves' hyperthyroidism.

This clonotype was found many times. V gene TRBV2 combines with J gene TRBJ2-3; D not certain. CDR1 SNHLY and CDR2 FYNNEI come from the germline V gene. V was cut by 6 bases and J by 0 bases, with 19 bases left in between. The CDR3 runs 17 residues. The CDR3 region is CASSSTRRTSSTDTQYF. The CDR3 nucleotides are TGTGCCAGCAGCTCGACTCGACGGACCTCTAGCACAGATACGCAGTATTTT.

This clonotype was picked up one time. This may be a read error: a much more frequent sequence differs by one nucleotide. V usage is TRBV30 and J usage is TRBJ2-2; D gene unclear. The CDR3 contains 14 residues. V lost 3 bases and J 3 bases, leaving 11 bases between the germline ends. The V gene's germline CDR1 is GTSNPN and CDR2 SVGIG (reference sequence). The CDR3 loop is CAWRAISYTGELFF. The CDR3 nucleotides read TGTGCCTGGAGAGCTATCAGCTACACCGGGGAGCTGTTTTTT.

This clonotype was detected ten times or more. This chain links TRBV3-1 with TRBJ2-1, with TRBD2 matching over 14 bases. The CDR3 extends over 15 amino acids. Unmatched junction bases numbered 2, after V lost 1 base and J lost 9 bases. Per the germline V gene, CDR1 is LGHDT and CDR2 is YNNKEL (reference sequence). CDR3 loop: CASSQGTSGRTEQFF. CDR3 DNA sequence: TGTGCCAGCAGCCAAGGGACTAGCGGGAGGACTGAGCAGTTCTTC.

At least ten counts were recorded for this clonotype. The chain recombines TRBV27 with TRBJ1-1; 9 nucleotides align to TRBD1. This CDR3 has 14 amino acids. Germline V lookup: CDR1 MNHEY, CDR2 SMNVEV (reference sequence). Unmatched junction bases numbered 12, after V lost 5 bases and J lost 11 bases. The CDR3 DNA is TGTGCCAGCAGTCGCCGGACAGGGGCCAACGAGGCTTTCTTT. It yields the protein CASSRRTGANEAFF.

The CDR3 nucleotides are TGTGCCAGCAGAATCTTCACCGGGGAGCTGTTTTTT. It yields the protein CASRIFTGELFF. The chain carries TRBV11-2 and TRBJ2-2; D unclear. Germline values: CDR1 SGHAT, CDR2 FQNNGV. CDR3 length: 12 amino acids. V lost 6 bases to trimming and J lost 4 bases, with 6 bases between them. The variable domain in full, with the rest retrieved from reference TRBV11-2 and TRBJ2-2, is EAGVAQSPRYKIIEKRQSVAFWCNPISGHATLYWYQQILGQGPKLLIQFQNNGVVDDSQLPKDRFSAERLKGVDSTLKIQPAKLEDSAVYLCASRIFTGELFFGEGSRLTVL.

This clonotype was counted at least ten times. The chain employs TRBV28 and TRBJ2-7, with 7 bases aligning to TRBD1. The CDR3 runs 14 residues. Germline V gene lookup returns CDR1 MDHEN and CDR2 SYDVKM. Unmatched junction bases numbered 11, after V lost 5 bases and J lost 7 bases. In DNA, the CDR3 is TGTGCCAGCAGTGCAACAGGGGCCCCTCGGGAGCAGTACTTC. This encodes CASSATGAPREQYF.

The chain employs TRBV4-2 and TRBJ1-2; 7 bases are shared with TRBD1. V lost 2 bases and J lost 0; bases outside the gene matches: 12. The V gene's germline CDR1 is LGHNA and CDR2 YNFKEQ. This CDR3 comprises 18 residues. This CDR3 is CASSQPPYRDSANYGYTF. The CDR3 DNA follows: TGTGCCAGCAGCCAACCGCCCTACCGGGACAGTGCTAACTATGGCTACACCTTC.

A few counts support this clonotype. The chain links TRBV29-1 to TRBJ1-6; D not resolved. The CDR3 contains 13 residues. Trimming pared 4 bases from V and 7 bases from J, leaving 11 bases between. From germline, CDR1 is SQVTM and CDR2 ANQGSEA. The CDR3 nucleotides are TGCAGCGTTGGGTCGGGCCAAAATTCACCCCTCCACTTT. Protein: CSVGSGQNSPLHF.